The T cell receptor (beta chain) under discussion was sequenced for a study of blood T cell repertoires in COVID-19. Overall study context: COVID-19 samples, acute and convalescent, were from the United States, Italy and Spain. PBMCs, B-cell-depleted T cells, or T cells were the source of the cDNA or gDNA that made up the material.

Authors' analysis steps: Using reference gene primer amplification, nucleated cell counts were estimated. Data came from immunoSEQ multiplex PCR; TCRdb stores just in-frame clones and leaves some out. V, J and clone size derive from that table, while D and trimming were established from the DNA sequence. The sample includes about 42,000 clones, around 90% of them seen just once. The CDR3 is made up of 17 amino acids. Germline V CDR1 and CDR2: GTSNPN, SVGIG (reference sequence). Trimming at V came to 4 bases and at J to 6 bases, leaving 16 bases not matched to a gene. Material: peripheral blood. This chain connects TRBV30 to TRBJ2-1, with 9 bases matching TRBD2. This TCR derives from a man in his fifties or sixties with active COVID-19. As DNA, the CDR3 is TGTGCCTGGATAAGGCGGGGGGGAGGACTTGTAATCAATGAGCAGTTCTTC. Amino acids: CAWIRRGGGLVINEQFF.